This TCR beta chain was documented in a study of blood T cell repertoires in COVID-19. Study background: The study drew acute and convalescent COVID-19 samples from the United States, Italy and Spain.

Per the authors' pipeline: By means of reference gene primer amplification, nucleated cell counts were estimated. Some clones are missing from TCRdb's copy, which holds only in-frame ones; the method was immunoSEQ multiplex PCR. V and J calls and clone size are copied from that table; D and trimming were computed from the DNA. The profile shows around 300,000 clones, more than 85% of them singletons. Patients of the Seattle cohort, enrolled during active infection, were followed longitudinally. CDR3 length: 14 amino acids. J was trimmed by 2 bases and V by 3 bases; bases with no gene match: 0. The germline V gene has CDR1 SGHDN and CDR2 FVKESK.

Specimen: peripheral blood. This chain links TRBV14 with TRBJ2-1, with TRBD2 matching over 8 bases. The sequence was obtained from a woman in her twenties or thirties with COVID-19, enrolled during active disease. CDR3 protein: CASSQTSAYNEQFF. The CDR3 DNA follows: TGTGCCAGCAGCCAGACTAGCGCCTACAATGAGCAGTTCTTC.